This T cell receptor (beta chain) was retrieved from a study of cytomegalovirus exposure and HLA in healthy donors. Vbeta (60) and Jbeta (13) primers were used in the PCR. TCRdb keeps only in-frame clones here, not all; method: immunoSEQ multiplex PCR. This repertoire comprises fewer than 100,000 clones; its ten largest clones make up 1.3% to 1.5%. The CDR3 spans 14 residues. Trimming cost V 3 bases and J 7 bases, with 16 bases left between them. Per the germline V gene, CDR1 is WNHNN and CDR2 is SYGVQD (reference sequence). What was sequenced was PBMCs. The chain employs TRBV10-1 and TRBJ2-7; D remains unclear. This sequence was found in a woman between 55 and 75 years old in good health and CMV-seronegative. In nucleotides, the CDR3 is TGCGCCAGCAGTGACCCACCATCTCCGGAGGAGCAGTACTTC. Protein product: CASSDPPSPEEQYF.